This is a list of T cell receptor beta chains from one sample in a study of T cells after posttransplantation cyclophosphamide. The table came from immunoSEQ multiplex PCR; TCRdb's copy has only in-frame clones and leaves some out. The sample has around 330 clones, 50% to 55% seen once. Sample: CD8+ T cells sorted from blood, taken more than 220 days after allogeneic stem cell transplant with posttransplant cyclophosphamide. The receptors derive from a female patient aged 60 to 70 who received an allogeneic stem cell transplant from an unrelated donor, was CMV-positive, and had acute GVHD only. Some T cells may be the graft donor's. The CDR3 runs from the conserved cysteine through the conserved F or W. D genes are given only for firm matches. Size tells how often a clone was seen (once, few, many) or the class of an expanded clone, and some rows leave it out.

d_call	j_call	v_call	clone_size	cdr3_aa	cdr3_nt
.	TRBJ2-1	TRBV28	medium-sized	CASNPTGFPISYNEQFF	TGTGCCAGCAACCCTACAGGGTTCCCCATCTCCTACAATGAGCAGTTCTTC
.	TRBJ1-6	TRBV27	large	CASSSPSAVAPLHF	TGTGCCAGCAGTTCCCCTTCGGCGGTAGCCCCCCTCCACTTT
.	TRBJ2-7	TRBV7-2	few	CASSLGLNEQYF	TGTGCCAGCAGCTTAGGTTTAAACGAGCAGTACTTC
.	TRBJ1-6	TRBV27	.	CASSSPSAVAPFHF	TGTGCCAGCAGTTCCCCTTCGGCGGTAGCTCCCTTCCACTTT
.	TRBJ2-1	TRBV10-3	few	CAISAGSYNEQFF	TGTGCCATCAGTGCGGGGTCCTACAATGAGCAGTTCTTC
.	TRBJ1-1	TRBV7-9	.	CASSPSTEAFF	TGTGCCAGCAGCCCGTCGACTGAAGCTTTCTTT
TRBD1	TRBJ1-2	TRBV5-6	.	CASSSTGGYYYGYTF	TGTGCCAGCAGTTCGACAGGGGGCTATTACTATGGCTACACCTTC
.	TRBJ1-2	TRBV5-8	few	CASRREFWETNYGYTF	TGTGCCAGCAGACGGGAGTTCTGGGAGACAAACTATGGCTACACCTTC
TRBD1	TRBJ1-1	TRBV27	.	CASSFGGTANTEAFF	TGTGCCAGCAGTTTTGGAGGGACAGCGAACACTGAAGCTTTCTTT
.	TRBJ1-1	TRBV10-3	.	CATQENTEAFF	TGTGCCACACAGGAGAACACTGAAGCTTTCTTT
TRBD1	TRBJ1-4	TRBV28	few	CAISSLTGGEEKLFF	TGTGCCATCAGTTCCCTGACAGGGGGAGAGGAAAAACTGTTTTTC
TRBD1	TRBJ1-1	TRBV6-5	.	CASSLQLTGYTEAFF	TGTGCCAGCAGTTTACAACTGACAGGGTACACTGAAGCTTTCTTT
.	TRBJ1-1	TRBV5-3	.	CARSLPRVSGTEAFF	TGTGCCAGAAGCTTGCCCCGGGTCTCGGGGACTGAAGCTTTCTTT
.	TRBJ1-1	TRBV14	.	CASSQGGPGEAFF	TGTGCCAGCAGCCAAGGGGGGCCTGGTGAAGCTTTCTTT
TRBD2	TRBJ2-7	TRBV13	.	CASSLGGVGSYEQYF	TGTGCCAGCAGCTTGGGGGGGGTCGGATCCTACGAGCAGTACTTC
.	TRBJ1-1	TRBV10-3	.	CAISDQRGLNTEAFF	TGTGCCATCAGTGACCAAAGGGGGTTGAACACTGAAGCTTTCTTT